These 24 T cell receptor beta chains share one sample of origin, sequenced in a study of cytomegalovirus exposure and HLA in healthy donors. Both 60 Vbeta primers and 13 Jbeta primers went into the PCR. Assay used: immunoSEQ multiplex PCR; TCRdb lists only in-frame clones, some missing. The data show around 100,000 clones, about 72% seen once. The sample comprised PBMCs. Receptors were obtained from a woman aged 55-75 years in good health and CMV-seropositive.

The chain combines TRBV18 with TRBJ2-6, with 8 positions matching TRBD1. Germline assignment: CDR1 KGHSH and CDR2 LQKENI. The CDR3 covers 17 residues. Unmatched junction bases numbered 4, after V lost 3 bases and J lost 0 bases. DNA of the CDR3: TGTGCCAGCTCACCCGGGACAGGTGGCTCTGGGGCCAACGTCCTGACTTTC. Residues: CASSPGTGGSGANVLTF.

This clone was seen more than once but under ten times. J is TRBJ1-5 and V is TRBV6-5, with D perhaps TRBD1 (6 bases). With 0 bases removed from V and 7 bases from J, the gap between germline ends came to 13 bases. This CDR3 comprises 15 residues. CDR1 is MNHEY, CDR2 SVGAGI, per germline. CDR3 in DNA: TGTGCCAGCAGTTACTCCATAGGGGGTGGACAGCCCCAGCATTTT. This gives the protein CASSYSIGGGQPQHF.

V is TRBV9 and J is TRBJ1-5; 8 bases line up with TRBD1. The CDR3 is 15 amino acids. The V segment lost 5 bases and the J segment 6 bases; nucleotides outside the gene matches: 10. Germline assignment: CDR1 SGDLS and CDR2 YYNGEE. For the CDR3, the DNA is TGTGCCAGCAGTCTATCAGGGGGCATGGGTCAGCCCCAGCATTTT. Translating it yields CASSLSGGMGQPQHF. Full variable domain (remainder filled in from reference TRBV9 and TRBJ1-5): DSGVTQTPKHLITATGQRVTLRCSPRSGDLSVYWYQQSLDQGLQFLIQYYNGEERAKGNILERFSAQQFPDLHSELNLSSLELGDSALYFCASSLSGGMGQPQHFGDGTRLSIL.

The CDR3 region is CASSQEDRLYEQYF. CDR3 nucleotides: TGTGCCAGCAGCCAAGAGGACAGACTCTACGAGCAGTACTTC. This sequence joins TRBV14 and TRBJ2-7; perhaps TRBD1 as D (6 bases). This CDR3 spans 14 amino acids. Germline CDR1 is SGHDN and CDR2 is FVKESK. V was shortened by 0 bases and J by 3 bases, with 9 bases between the two germline ends. The variable domain in full, with the rest retrieved from reference TRBV14 and TRBJ2-7, is EAGVTQFPSHSVIEKGQTVTLRCDPISGHDNLYWYRRVMGKEIKFLLHFVKESKQDESGMPNNRFLAERTGGTYSTLKVQPAELEDSGVYFCASSQEDRLYEQYFGPGTRLTVT.

The rearrangement joins TRBV29-1 to TRBJ2-1; TRBD2 aligns across 8 bases. CDR1 is SQVTM, CDR2 ANQGSEA, per germline. The CDR3 contains 14 residues. V was pared by 7 bases and J by 3 bases, with 8 bases of the junction left unmatched. CDR3 amino acids: CSGIAGTSYNEQFF. For the CDR3, the DNA is TGCAGCGGGATAGCGGGAACCAGCTACAATGAGCAGTTCTTC.

This chain uses TRBV7-9 with TRBJ1-2; D is unclear. Deletions cut 1 base from V and 8 bases from J, with 8 bases between. This CDR3 contains 12 residues. Germline CDR1 is SEHNR and CDR2 is FQNEAQ (reference sequence). CDR3 in DNA: TGTGCCAGCAGCTTAGAGGAGACGGGCTACACCTTC. Amino acid sequence: CASSLEETGYTF.

The V call is TRBV6-4, the J call TRBJ2-7; D uncertain. The CDR3 runs 14 residues. Per the germline V gene, CDR1 is MRHNA and CDR2 is SNTAGT. V shed 0 bases and J shed 7 bases, with 13 bases lying between them. CDR3 DNA sequence: TGTGCCAGCAGTGACTCAGCTTTCCGCGGTGAGCAGTACTTC. Its translation is CASSDSAFRGEQYF.

This CDR3 is CAGGGSSYNEQFF. CDR3 DNA: TGTGCCGGGGGCGGGAGCTCCTACAATGAGCAGTTCTTC. This chain connects TRBV11-1 to TRBJ2-1; D is possibly TRBD2 (7 bases). The CDR3 covers 13 residues. The V end lost 11 bases, the J end lost 0 bases, and 11 bases lay between the germline ends. Per the germline V gene, CDR1 is SGHAT and CDR2 is FQDESV (reference sequence).

The chain couples TRBV5-6 to TRBJ1-2; D unresolved. Per germline, CDR1 SGHDT and CDR2 YYEEEE. Trimming removed 6 bases from V and 5 bases from J, with 17 bases in between. This CDR3 region has 14 residues. The CDR3 DNA reads TGTGCCAGCACATCCCGGGCCGGACTTTATGGCTACACCTTC. Translation gives CASTSRAGLYGYTF.

This clone was counted between two and nine times. The gene calls are TRBV9 and TRBJ2-1; 8 bases line up with TRBD2. The CDR3 consists of 15 residues. J was trimmed by 8 bases and V by 0 bases; bases with no gene match: 7. The germline V gene has CDR1 SGDLS and CDR2 YYNGEE. This CDR3 is CASSVVAGGGDEQFF. The CDR3 DNA sequence: TGTGCCAGCAGCGTAGTGGCGGGAGGCGGGGATGAGCAGTTCTTC.

The chain has TRBV6-1 and TRBJ1-1, with D possibly TRBD1 on 6 matching bases. From germline, CDR1 is MNHNS and CDR2 SASEGT. CDR3 size: 17 residues. Trimming pared 3 bases from V and 4 bases from J, leaving 21 bases between. The CDR3 sequence is CASSDLRRGGDITEAFF. The CDR3 DNA reads TGTGCCAGCAGTGACCTAAGGAGGGGAGGGGACATCACTGAAGCTTTCTTT.

This sequence joins TRBV2 and TRBJ2-7, with D tentatively TRBD1 (5 bases). This CDR3 contains 14 residues. Trimming took off 4 bases at V and 0 bases at J, with 10 bases between the two ends. The germline CDR1 and CDR2 sequences are SNHLY and FYNNEI. The CDR3 DNA sequence: TGTGCCAGCAGTGTACAGGCGAGCTCCTACGAGCAGTACTTC. It specifies CASSVQASSYEQYF.

The chain combines TRBV27 with TRBJ1-4; no firm D call. The germline V gene has CDR1 MNHEY and CDR2 SMNVEV (reference sequence). This CDR3 is 15 amino acids long. Trimming took 4 bases from V and 7 from J, leaving 16 bases between them. The CDR3 protein is CASSSDRDWSEKLFF. CDR3 nucleotides: TGTGCCAGCAGTTCCGACCGTGACTGGAGTGAAAAACTGTTTTTT.

This chain links TRBV13 with TRBJ1-3; D may be TRBD1 (5 bases). The CDR3 contains 17 residues. Trimming removed 6 bases at V and 0 bases at J, with 18 bases between. From germline, CDR1 is PRHDT and CDR2 FYEKMQ (reference sequence). The CDR3: CASSRGGSPSSGNTIYF. CDR3 nucleotide sequence: TGTGCCAGCAGTAGGGGTGGCAGCCCGAGCTCTGGAAACACCATATATTTT.

This clone occurred once. The rearrangement joins TRBV30 to TRBJ2-5; D perhaps matches TRBD2 (6 bases). The end of the DNA aligns better with TRBJ2-7, so the J call may be wrong. The germline V gene has CDR1 GTSNPN and CDR2 SVGIG (reference sequence). The CDR3 extends over 14 amino acids. The CDR3 loop is CAWALGLGGAEQYF. CDR3 bases: TGTGCCTGGGCGCTGGGACTCGGGGGAGCCGAGCAGTACTTC.

V is TRBV5-1 and J is TRBJ1-2; possibly TRBD1 for D (5 bases). V was clipped by 0 bases and J by 4 bases, with 10 bases between them. Per germline, CDR1 SGHRS and CDR2 YFSETQ. CDR3 size: 14 residues. The CDR3 DNA sequence: TGCGCCAGCAGCTTGGAGGGGCAGCCCTATGGCTACACCTTC. This translates into CASSLEGQPYGYTF.

The CDR3 DNA is TGTGCCAGCAGTTCGCAGGGGGCGTGGGAGCAGTACTTC. It specifies CASSSQGAWEQYF. The chain couples TRBV6-5 to TRBJ2-7; 8 nucleotides align to TRBD1. Germline V gene sequence: CDR1 MNHEY, CDR2 SVGAGI. Trimming removed 4 bases from V and 7 bases from J; junction bases left unmatched: 6. The length of the CDR3 is 13 residues.

V gene TRBV7-9 combines with J gene TRBJ2-7, with D possibly matching TRBD1 (5 bases). Trimming stripped 5 bases from V and 9 bases from J, with 23 bases between. There are 15 residues in the CDR3. The germline V gene has CDR1 SEHNR and CDR2 FQNEAQ (reference sequence). In DNA form, the CDR3 reads TGTGCCAGCAGCCTAGGAAGACATGGGGCGCAGGTGCAGTACTTC. This translates into CASSLGRHGAQVQYF.

The rearrangement links TRBV30 to TRBJ2-1; D may be TRBD2 (5 bases). Trimming took 2 bases from V and 9 from J, leaving 14 bases between them. CDR1 GTSNPN and CDR2 SVGIG come from the germline V gene (reference sequence). The CDR3 contains 13 residues. The CDR3 loop reads CAWSFTFTSEQFF. The DNA of the CDR3 is TGTGCCTGGAGTTTTACTTTCACTAGTGAGCAGTTCTTC.

The V and J genes are TRBV2 and TRBJ1-2; TRBD1 aligns across 12 bases. Germline CDR1 and CDR2: SNHLY and FYNNEI. The CDR3 consists of 14 residues. V lost 8 bases and J lost 4; bases outside the gene matches: 5. CDR3 in amino acids: CASGGQGAIYGYTF. CDR3 nucleotide sequence: TGTGCCAGCGGGGGACAGGGGGCAATCTATGGCTACACCTTC.

The genes are TRBV30 and TRBJ2-5, with TRBD1 matching over 8 bases. The junction had 5 bases not matched to a gene; V was cut back by 1 base and J by 7 bases. The CDR3 consists of 13 residues. Per the germline V gene, CDR1 is GTSNPN and CDR2 is SVGIG (reference sequence). CDR3 DNA sequence: TGTGCCTGGAGTGGGACAGGGTTCGGGACCCAGTACTTC. Its protein product is CAWSGTGFGTQYF.

This clone came up many times. The chain uses TRBV21-1 and TRBJ2-1; TRBD2 was called by the table and not checked on the DNA. TRBV21-1 corresponds to a pseudogene. CDR3 length equals 12 residues. The CDR3 bases are TGTGCCAGCAGCGGGGGGGAGAATGAGCAGTTCTTC. Its translation is CASSGGENEQFF.

The V and J genes are TRBV11-1 and TRBJ2-7; 10 bases are a match to TRBD2. V lost 5 bases to trimming and J lost 5 bases; unmatched junction nucleotides: 6. CDR1 and CDR2 (germline): SGHAT, FQDESV (reference sequence). The CDR3 contains 14 residues. CDR3 residues: CASSPGLANDEQYF. For the CDR3, the DNA is TGTGCCAGCAGCCCGGGACTAGCGAACGACGAGCAGTACTTC.

This CDR3 reads CASSLAGKQYF. CDR3 bases: TGCGCCAGCAGCTTGGCCGGGAAGCAGTACTTC. This chain uses TRBV5-1 with TRBJ2-7; maybe TRBD2 (5 bases). In germline, CDR1 is SGHRS, CDR2 YFSETQ. V was pared by 0 bases and J by 8 bases, with 6 bases between. CDR3 length equals 11 residues.